Listed below are T cell receptor beta chains from one sample, sequenced in a study of glioma-infiltrating T cells. TCRdb fed the multiplex PCR reads into MiXCR, producing one record per CDR3 protein. This sample has more than 350,000 distinct CDR3 sequences, with 35% to 45% found just once. The sample taken for sequencing was glioma tissue, nonneoplastic brain tissue, or PBMCs (not recorded which). Every receptor here comes from a human donor with low-grade glioma or glioblastoma, undergoing nonglioma brain surgery, or in good health (not recorded which). CDR3s include the opening cysteine and the closing phenylalanine or tryptophan. D genes are given only for firm matches.

V: TRBV28; J: TRBJ1-1; length: 17; D: NA; CDR3: CASSSTERLIMNTEAFF
V: TRBV11-2; J: TRBJ2-7; length: 14; D: NA; CDR3: CASSLRGGAYEQYF
V: TRBV20-1; J: TRBJ1-6; length: 16; D: NA; CDR3: CSALRTASSYNSPLHF
V: TRBV28; J: TRBJ2-2; length: 14; D: NA; CDR3: CAVYGGLGTGELFF
V: TRBV19; J: TRBJ1-2; length: 14; D: NA; CDR3: CASSSQPSNYGYTF
V: TRBV6-1; J: TRBJ2-3; length: 15; D: TRBD2; CDR3: CASSALAGNTDTQYF
V: TRBV19; J: TRBJ1-5; length: 13; D: NA; CDR3: CASARRGGQPQHF
V: TRBV28; J: TRBJ2-2; length: 12; D: NA; CDR3: CASVTRAGELFF
V: TRBV6-1; J: TRBJ2-1; length: 15; D: NA; CDR3: CASSFRQGGSNEQFF
V: TRBV15; J: TRBJ2-7; length: 12; D: TRBD2; CDR3: CATSGAGGEQYF
V: TRBV7-2; J: TRBJ2-7; length: 22; D: NA; CDR3: CASSFYICSARDVGAPVSEQYF
V: TRBV29-1; J: TRBJ2-7; length: 12; D: NA; CDR3: CSTQGSSYEQYF
V: TRBV27; J: TRBJ1-5; length: 16; D: NA; CDR3: CASSAFTGYSNQPQHF
V: TRBV6-2/TRBV6-3; J: TRBJ2-7; length: 12; D: NA; CDR3: CASSYTFYEQYF
V: TRBV7-9; J: TRBJ1-1; length: 15; D: NA; CDR3: CASSFYLGPGAEAFF
V: TRBV15; J: TRBJ2-1; length: 16; D: TRBD2; CDR3: CATSRARTSGYNEQFF
V: TRBV2; J: TRBJ2-5; length: 12; D: NA; CDR3: CATITEQETQYF
V: TRBV28; J: TRBJ2-5; length: 15; D: NA; CDR3: CASRPPRGLGETQYF
V: TRBV28; J: TRBJ2-1; length: 13; D: NA; CDR3: CASSSQGMNEQFF
V: TRBV7-2; J: TRBJ1-1; length: 13; D: TRBD1; CDR3: CASSFDRDTEAFF
V: TRBV12-3/TRBV12-4; J: TRBJ2-1; length: 17; D: TRBD2; CDR3: CASSGLAGARSYNEQFF
V: TRBV28; J: TRBJ1-5; length: 15; D: NA; CDR3: CASSHRPGGNQPQHF
V: TRBV20-1; J: TRBJ2-1; length: 20; D: TRBD2; CDR3: CSAPRSRLAGDDLVYNEQFF
V: TRBV20-1; J: TRBJ1-1; length: 14; D: NA; CDR3: CSARDLFGNTEAFF
V: TRBV25-1; J: TRBJ2-1; length: 14; D: TRBD2; CDR3: CASRGLAVADEQFF
V: TRBV20-1; J: TRBJ2-7; length: 15; D: TRBD2; CDR3: CSAGGGTSADYEQYF
V: TRBV20-1; J: TRBJ1-2; length: 13; D: NA; CDR3: CSARAVGVYGYTF
V: TRBV20-1; J: TRBJ2-1; length: 14; D: NA; CDR3: CSAASVTSYNEQFF
V: TRBV28; J: TRBJ1-5; length: 15; D: NA; CDR3: CASSFQLRPHLAQHF
V: TRBV20-1; J: TRBJ2-7; length: 15; D: TRBD2; CDR3: CSARDRRLAGVEQYF
V: TRBV7-2; J: TRBJ2-2; length: 14; D: NA; CDR3: CASSLAGPPGEPFF
V: TRBV18; J: TRBJ1-3; length: 16; D: TRBD1; CDR3: CASSQPGTGSGNTIYF
V: TRBV28; J: TRBJ1-2; length: 15; D: TRBD1; CDR3: CASGQRGTANYGYTF
V: TRBV28; J: TRBJ2-3; length: 15; D: TRBD1; CDR3: CASSDGTGRTDTQYF
V: TRBV14; J: TRBJ2-3; length: 19; D: TRBD2; CDR3: CASSQEGTSGSRGADTQYF
V: TRBV6-2/TRBV6-3; J: TRBJ2-1; length: 20; D: TRBD2; CDR3: CASSPHGTSGGTSSYNEQFF
V: TRBV27; J: TRBJ2-7; length: 14; D: TRBD2; CDR3: CASSPSGGAYEQYF
V: TRBV6-2/TRBV6-3; J: TRBJ2-7; length: 13; D: TRBD1; CDR3: CAIRGQEQYEQYF
V: TRBV6-2/TRBV6-3; J: TRBJ2-5; length: 13; D: NA; CDR3: CASSYRTEETQYF
V: TRBV6-1; J: TRBJ2-7; length: 15; D: NA; CDR3: CASSQMTGGGREQYF
V: TRBV27; J: TRBJ2-2; length: 14; D: NA; CDR3: CATSRNGDTGELFF
V: TRBV7-2; J: TRBJ2-3; length: 12; D: NA; CDR3: CASSLFVDTQYF
V: TRBV7-9; J: TRBJ1-2; length: 12; D: NA; CDR3: CASSYAGHGYTF
V: TRBV28; J: TRBJ2-7; length: 15; D: TRBD2; CDR3: CASSFTSGRVSEQYF
V: TRBV4-1; J: TRBJ2-7; length: 13; D: NA; CDR3: CASGKGGSGEQYF
V: TRBV29-1; J: TRBJ2-7; length: 15; D: TRBD2; CDR3: CSVELIQREIYGQYF
V: TRBV20-1; J: TRBJ2-1; length: 15; D: TRBD1; CDR3: CSAYMTGGIDNEQFF
V: TRBV6-5; J: TRBJ2-7; length: 14; D: NA; CDR3: CASSYEEGSYEQYF
V: TRBV7-2; J: TRBJ2-7; length: 15; D: NA; CDR3: CANSLEASRTYEQYF
V: TRBV24-1; J: TRBJ2-7; length: 16; D: NA; CDR3: CATSDPRQGRGNEQYF
V: TRBV7-2; J: TRBJ2-7; length: 16; D: TRBD2; CDR3: CASSLVGGRATYEQYF
V: TRBV20-1; J: TRBJ2-7; length: 13; D: NA; CDR3: CSARVGRDSSLHF
V: TRBV6-1; J: TRBJ2-7; length: 13; D: NA; CDR3: CASSTGPSYEQYF
V: TRBV6-2/TRBV6-3; J: TRBJ2-7; length: 11; D: NA; CDR3: CASSYSGEQYF
V: TRBV20-1; J: TRBJ2-1; length: 14; D: TRBD2; CDR3: CSATTSGIHNEQFF